This TCR beta chain was recovered during a study of blood T cells in healthy people across ages. On the study more broadly: Template switching picked up about one barcoded beta molecule for each two T cells. Study results and caveats: Both naive CD4+ cell counts and diversity were greater in long-lived donors than in aged donors.

The germline V and J ends were trimmed by 1 base and 4 bases, with 7 bases remaining between them. The germline V gene encodes CDR1 SQVTM and CDR2 ANQGSEA. There are 12 residues in the CDR3. This clonotype was found a few times. Its antigen is still unknown. A second PCR of roughly 7 to 11 cycles used a sample-barcoded 5' primer and a J-beta primer mix. TCRdb recomputed calls from the 5' RACE reads with MiXCR, one row per CDR3 protein. The sample carries about 290,000 distinct CDR3 sequences, 25% to 30% recorded once. Healthy individuals of Caucasian origin from Russia, aged 6 to 90, served as donors. Input material: blood. This TCR derives from a woman aged 70-85 years in good health. The chain uses TRBV29-1 and TRBJ1-1; D gene unclear. CDR3 sequence reads: CSVEVAGTEAFF. The DNA of the CDR3 is TGCAGCGTTGAAGTCGCGGGCACTGAAGCTTTCTTT.